This T cell receptor (beta chain) emerged from a study of blood T cell repertoires in COVID-19. Study background: Material from acute and convalescent COVID-19 was sourced from the United States, Italy and Spain. T cells, B-cell-depleted T cells, or PBMCs provided the cDNA or gDNA that served as material.

The ends were cut back, 4 bases at V and 0 bases at J, with 13 bases in the middle. This CDR3 contains 16 residues. Germline V gene lookup returns CDR1 SGDLS and CDR2 YYNGEE. Authors' data handling: Amplifying reference gene primers gave estimates of nucleated cell counts. Sequencing used immunoSEQ multiplex PCR; TCRdb keeps in-frame clones, though not all of them. The V and J calls and clone size come from that table; D and trimming were worked out from the DNA. The sample contains 270,000 or so clones, around nine tenths of which appear only once. Sequenced: peripheral blood. This clonotype originated in a man in his forties with active or convalescent COVID-19. The V call is TRBV9, the J call TRBJ1-4; D possibly corresponds to TRBD1 (6 bases). The CDR3 sequence is CASSSGQIATNEKLFF. Written as DNA, the CDR3 is TGTGCCAGCAGCTCGGGACAAATTGCAACTAATGAAAAACTGTTTTTT. The full variable domain, completed using reference TRBV9 and TRBJ1-4, is DSGVTQTPKHLITATGQRVTLRCSPRSGDLSVYWYQQSLDQGLQFLIQYYNGEERAKGNILERFSAQQFPDLHSELNLSSLELGDSALYFCASSSGQIATNEKLFFGSGTQLSVL.